This T cell receptor (beta chain) was sequenced in a study of cytomegalovirus exposure and HLA in healthy donors. Study-level findings and limits: The investigators catalogued under 200 TCR beta chains as cytomegalovirus-associated.

Clones were sequenced by immunoSEQ multiplex PCR, and TCRdb holds only the in-frame ones, with some missing. The data contain about 300,000 clones, around 87% of them singletons. Germline V gene sequence: CDR1 LNHDA, CDR2 SQIVND (reference sequence). The length of the CDR3 is 14 residues. Trimming took 1 base from V and 3 from J; bases not matched to a gene: 0. This clone was recorded once. The antigen remains unidentified. The specimen sequenced was PBMCs. This receptor was obtained from a woman aged 18-30 years in good health and CMV-seronegative. The chain carries TRBV19 and TRBJ2-3; 8 nucleotides line up with TRBD2. In nucleotides, the CDR3 is TGTGCCAGTAGTATAGGCGGGGGGACAGATACGCAGTATTTT. Translated, it gives CASSIGGGTDTQYF.